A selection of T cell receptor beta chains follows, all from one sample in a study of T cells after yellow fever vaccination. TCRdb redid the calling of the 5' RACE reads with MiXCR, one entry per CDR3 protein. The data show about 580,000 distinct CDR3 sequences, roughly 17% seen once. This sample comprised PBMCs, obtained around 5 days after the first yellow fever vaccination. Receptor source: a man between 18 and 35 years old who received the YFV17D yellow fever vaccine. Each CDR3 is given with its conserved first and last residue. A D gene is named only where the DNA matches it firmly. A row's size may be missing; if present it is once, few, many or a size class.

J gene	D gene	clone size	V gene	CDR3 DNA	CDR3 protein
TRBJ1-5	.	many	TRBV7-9	TGTGCCAGCAGCTTTCCCAATCAGCCCCAGCATTTT	CASSFPNQPQHF
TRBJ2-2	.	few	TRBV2	TGTGCCAGCACCCGAAGGGCGTCGGGAACCGGGGAGCTGTTTTTT	CASTRRASGTGELFF
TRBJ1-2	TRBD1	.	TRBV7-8	TGTGCCAGCAGCCCACCGGGACAGGGGTCCTATGGCTACACCTTC	CASSPPGQGSYGYTF
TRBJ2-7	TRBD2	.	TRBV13	TGTGCCAGCAGCCCCGGGACTAGCGGAGACACCTCCTACGAGCAGTACTTC	CASSPGTSGDTSYEQYF
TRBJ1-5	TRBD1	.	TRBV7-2	TGTGCCAGCAGCCCAGAGGACAGGGGATCTCAGCCCCAGCATTTT	CASSPEDRGSQPQHF
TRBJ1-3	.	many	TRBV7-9	TGTGCCAGCAGCTTAGCCGAACGAGGCTCTGGAAACACCATATATTTT	CASSLAERGSGNTIYF
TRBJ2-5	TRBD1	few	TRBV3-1	TGTGCCAGCAGCCAAGAAAACAGGGGGGAGACCCAGTACTTC	CASSQENRGETQYF
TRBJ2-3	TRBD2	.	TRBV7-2	TGTGCCAGCAGAACTGGACTAGTTCCAGATACGCAGTATTTT	CASRTGLVPDTQYF
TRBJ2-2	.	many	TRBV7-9	TGTGCCAGCAGCTTGGGATCCGGGGAGCTGTTTTTT	CASSLGSGELFF
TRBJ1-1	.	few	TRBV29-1	TGCAGCGGGACCCGGGGGAACACTGAAGCTTTCTTT	CSGTRGNTEAFF
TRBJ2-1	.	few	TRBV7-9	TGTGCCAGCAGCTTAGCGGGGATTGGCTCCTACAATGAGCAGTTCTTC	CASSLAGIGSYNEQFF
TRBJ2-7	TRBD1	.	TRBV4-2	TGTGCCGGCAGCCTGCGTAGGACAGGGGGCTACGAGCAGTACTTC	CAGSLRRTGGYEQYF
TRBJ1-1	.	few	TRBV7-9	TGTGCCAGCAGCTTAGGCTGGGCAGGCACTGAAGCTTTCTTT	CASSLGWAGTEAFF
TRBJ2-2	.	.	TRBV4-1	TGCGCCAGCAGCCATGCTCCGGGGAGATCGAACACCGGGGAGCTGTTTTTT	CASSHAPGRSNTGELFF
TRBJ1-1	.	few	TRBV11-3	TGTGCCAGCAGCCAAGGGGCAGGCTTTAACACTGAAGCTTTCTTT	CASSQGAGFNTEAFF
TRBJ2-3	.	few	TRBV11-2	TGTGCCAGCAGCTTAGATCGTAGTCCACCAGATACGCAGTATTTT	CASSLDRSPPDTQYF
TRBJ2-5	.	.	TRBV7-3	TGTGCCAGCAGCCCAAACGGGGCCCAAGAGACCCAGTACTTC	CASSPNGAQETQYF
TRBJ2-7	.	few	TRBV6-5	TGTGCCAGCAGTTACGTAGGGGGCGAGCAGTACTTC	CASSYVGGEQYF
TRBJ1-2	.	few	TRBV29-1	TGCAGCGTTGGGGAGCTATGGGGAAGAGGGGGCTACACCTTC	CSVGELWGRGGYTF
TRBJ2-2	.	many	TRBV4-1	TGCGCCAGCAGTTTTGGGACGGTGAACACCGGGGAGCTGTTTTTT	CASSFGTVNTGELFF
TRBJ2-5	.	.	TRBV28	TGTGCCAGCAGTTTGTGGGGAAAGACCCAGTACTTC	CASSLWGKTQYF
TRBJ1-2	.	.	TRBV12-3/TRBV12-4	TGTGCCAGCAGTTTAAATCTCAACAACTATGGCTACACCTTC	CASSLNLNNYGYTF
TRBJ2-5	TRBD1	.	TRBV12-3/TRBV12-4	TGTGCCAGCAGTTTAGCGGACAGGGCATGGGGGGAGACCCAGTACTTC	CASSLADRAWGETQYF
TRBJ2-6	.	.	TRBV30	TGTGCCTGGGTTCCTGGGGCCAACGTCCTGACTTTC	CAWVPGANVLTF
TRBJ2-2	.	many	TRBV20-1	TGCAGTGTCAAGCGCGGAGTCCCGAACACCGGGGAGCTGTTTTTT	CSVKRGVPNTGELFF
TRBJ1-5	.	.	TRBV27	TGTGCCAGCAGCCCATCCAAGGGACAGCCCCAGCATTTT	CASSPSKGQPQHF
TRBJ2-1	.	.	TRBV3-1	TGTGCCAGCAGCGGGCGGATCAATGAGCAGTTCTTC	CASSGRINEQFF
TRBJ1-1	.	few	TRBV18	TGTGCCAGCTCACCAGATTCGGCCAAACGGACTGAAGCTTTCTTT	CASSPDSAKRTEAFF
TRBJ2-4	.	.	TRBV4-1	TGCGCCAGCAGCCCCAGGGGTAGGGAAACCAAAAACATTCAGTACTTC	CASSPRGRETKNIQYF
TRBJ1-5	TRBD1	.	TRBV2	TGTGCCAGCAGGATTCAGACAGGGGAGAATCAGCCCCAGCATTTT	CASRIQTGENQPQHF
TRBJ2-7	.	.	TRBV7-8	TGTGCCAGCAGCCCCGACATAACCTACGAGCAGTACTTC	CASSPDITYEQYF
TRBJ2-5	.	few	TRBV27	TGTGCCAGCAGTTTAAAGGCGGGGGCAAGTCTGACAGAGACCCAGTACTTC	CASSLKAGASLTETQYF
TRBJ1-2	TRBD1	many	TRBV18	TGTGCCAGCTCACTCTCGACAGGGGACCCTGGCTACACCTTC	CASSLSTGDPGYTF
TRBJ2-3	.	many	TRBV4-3	TGCGCCAGCAGCCTCCGAATAGGTGATAGCACAGATACGCAGTATTTT	CASSLRIGDSTDTQYF
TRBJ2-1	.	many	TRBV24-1	TGTGCCACCGCAGGCACGGGGGAGCGTTCTAGCGATGAGCAGTTCTTC	CATAGTGERSSDEQFF
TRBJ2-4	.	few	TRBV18	TGTGCCAGCTCCCGGCCGGTGTCCAAAAACATTCAGTACTTC	CASSRPVSKNIQYF
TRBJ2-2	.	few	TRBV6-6	TGTGCCAGCAGCATCGGGGAGCTGTTTTTT	CASSIGELFF
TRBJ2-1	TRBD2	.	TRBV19	TGTGCCAGTAGTACCTCACTAGCGGGCGGATACAATGAGCAGTTCTTC	CASSTSLAGGYNEQFF
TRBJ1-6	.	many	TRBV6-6	TGTGCCAGCGGGGGGGGTTATAATTCACCCCTCCACTTT	CASGGGYNSPLHF
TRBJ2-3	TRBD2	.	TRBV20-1	TGCAGTGCTAGTCCTAGCGGGGGGGCAGCCGATACGCAGTATTTT	CSASPSGGAADTQYF
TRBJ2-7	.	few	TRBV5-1	TGCGCCAGCGCAGCAGGGAATTACGAGCAGTACTTC	CASAAGNYEQYF
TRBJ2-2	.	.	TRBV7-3	TGTGCCAGCAGCCCACCCGGTGGCGGCGGGGAGCTGTTTTTT	CASSPPGGGGELFF
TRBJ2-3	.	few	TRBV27	TGTGCCAGCAGTAAATGGGGAACAGATACGCAGTATTTT	CASSKWGTDTQYF
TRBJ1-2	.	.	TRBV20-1	TGCAGTGCTTCGGGCCCCGAACTTAACTATGGCTACACCTTC	CSASGPELNYGYTF
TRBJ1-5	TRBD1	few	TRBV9	TGTGCCAGCACCACAGGGGGCGTTCAGCCCCAGCATTTT	CASTTGGVQPQHF
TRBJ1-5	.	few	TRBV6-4	TGTGCCATCGTGGGGGCTAGCGATCAGCCCCAGCATTTT	CAIVGASDQPQHF
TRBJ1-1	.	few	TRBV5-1	TGCGCCAGCAGTTCAGGGTACATGAACACTGAAGCTTTCTTT	CASSSGYMNTEAFF
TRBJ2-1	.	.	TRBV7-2	TGTGCCAGCACCCCCCCCGGCAGCTCCTACAATGAGCAGTTCTTC	CASTPPGSSYNEQFF
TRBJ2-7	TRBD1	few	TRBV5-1	TGCGCCAGCAGCGGGGACAGGGTCGAGCAGTACTTC	CASSGDRVEQYF
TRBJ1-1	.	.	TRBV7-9	TGTGCCAGCAGCCCTAACGTACAGGGAACTGAAGCTTTCTTT	CASSPNVQGTEAFF
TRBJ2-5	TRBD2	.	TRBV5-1	TGCGCCAGCAGCTATACTAGCGGGGGGGCGTTCGTTCGGGAGACCCAGTACTTC	CASSYTSGGAFVRETQYF
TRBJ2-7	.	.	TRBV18	TGTGCCAGCTCTGCTATGGGACCATTCGTTAGATCCTACGAGCAGTACTTC	CASSAMGPFVRSYEQYF
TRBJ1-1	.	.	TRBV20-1	TGCAGTGCTAGAGATCGGGTAACTGAAGCTTTCTTT	CSARDRVTEAFF
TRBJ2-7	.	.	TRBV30	TGTGCCTGGAGTGTAATCTACGAGCAGTACTTC	CAWSVIYEQYF
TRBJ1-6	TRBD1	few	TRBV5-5	TGTGCCAGCAGCCTAACCGGACAGGGGATTAGTTCACCCCTCCACTTT	CASSLTGQGISSPLHF